Each of the 2 T cell receptor beta chains below was sequenced from the same sample in a study of cytomegalovirus exposure and HLA in healthy donors. With 60 Vbeta and 13 Jbeta primers, the PCR was carried out. Libraries were prepared by immunoSEQ multiplex PCR; TCRdb keeps only in-frame clonotypes and omits some of them. The table has about 190,000 clones, roughly 77% seen once. Sequenced input: PBMCs. Receptor source: a woman between 50 and 59 years old in good health and CMV-seronegative.

The rearrangement uses TRBV28 and TRBJ2-5; TRBD1 might be the D (5 bases). The V end lost 6 bases, the J end lost 2 bases, and 16 bases lay between the germline ends. CDR3 size: 15 residues. CDR1 is MDHEN and CDR2 is SYDVKM in the germline V gene. The CDR3 nucleotides read TGTGCCAGCAGCTTCTGGGGCAGCAAGCAAGAGACCCAGTACTTC. Translated: CASSFWGSKQETQYF.

This clone was counted between two and nine times. The rearrangement links TRBV6-1 to TRBJ2-7; TRBD2 is a possible D gene (5 bases). V lost 4 bases and J 2 bases, leaving 12 bases between the germline ends. Germline CDR1 is MNHNS and CDR2 is SASEGT. The CDR3 covers 14 residues. The CDR3 loop reads CASSGEGPTYEQYF. In nucleotides, the CDR3 is TGTGCCAGCAGTGGAGAGGGCCCCACCTACGAGCAGTACTTC.